Below are 21 T cell receptor beta chains sequenced from a single sample in a study of identical twins. Each CDR3 protein gets one entry after TCRdb re-called the 5' RACE reads with MiXCR. This sample has around 690,000 distinct CDR3 sequences, with 21% found just once. The same data also went into a second study, on T cells expressing NK-cell markers.

Sequencing used PBMCs. The receptors were sampled from a woman between 18 and 29 years old in good health.

This clonotype was picked up a small number of times. The rearrangement joins TRBV12-3 or TRBV12-4 to TRBJ2-5; D gene unclear. V lost 6 bases to trimming and J lost 5 bases, with 13 bases between them. This CDR3 contains 13 residues. The CDR3 DNA is TGTGCCAGCAGCCTACGTGAGCCGGAGACCCAGTACTTC. Protein sequence: CASSLREPETQYF.

This clonotype was seen many times. The chain combines TRBV5-1 with TRBJ2-7; D is unresolved. CDR1 and CDR2 from the germline V gene are SGHRS and YFSETQ. Trimming stripped 4 bases from V and 5 bases from J, with 16 bases between. The CDR3 sequence is 14 residues long. CDR3 in DNA: TGCGCCAGCAGCCCAACGGAATTACTGCACGAGCAGTACTTC. Its translation: CASSPTELLHEQYF.

CDR3 sequence reads: CASSFVADPVGEQFF. The CDR3 nucleotides read TGTGCCAGCAGTTTCGTAGCGGACCCCGTTGGTGAGCAGTTCTTC. V usage is TRBV27 and J usage is TRBJ2-1; a possible D gene is TRBD2 (6 bases). CDR3 length: 15 amino acids. Trimming removed 3 bases from V and 9 bases from J, with 18 bases in between. Per germline, CDR1 MNHEY and CDR2 SMNVEV (reference sequence).

This clonotype appeared a few times. The chain employs TRBV20-1 and TRBJ2-5; D uncertain. With 5 bases removed from V and 3 bases from J, the gap between germline ends came to 19 bases. Germline CDR1 and CDR2: DFQATT and SNEGSKA (reference sequence). The CDR3 is 15 amino acids. CDR3 DNA: TGCAGTGCTCCTCCCCCTTTTGAGGACGAAGAGACCCAGTACTTC. Its translation: CSAPPPFEDEETQYF.

This chain joins TRBV12-3 or TRBV12-4 and TRBJ2-7; D unresolved. The CDR3 runs to 15 residues. Trimming took off 3 bases at V and 6 bases at J, with 18 bases between the two ends. The CDR3 spells CASSFNSGWGSEQYF. CDR3 DNA sequence: TGTGCCAGCAGTTTTAATTCTGGGTGGGGTAGCGAGCAGTACTTC.

This clonotype was detected a few times. The J gene is TRBJ2-3, the V gene TRBV12-3 or TRBV12-4; D is perhaps TRBD1 or TRBD2 (5 bases each). The CDR3 consists of 16 residues. V was shortened by 5 bases and J by 5 bases, with 20 bases between the two germline ends. The CDR3 region has the DNA TGTGCCAGCAGTCTATACACCGGGACCTTCTTAGATACGCAGTATTTT. Amino acid sequence: CASSLYTGTFLDTQYF.

The CDR3 DNA follows: TGTGCCAGCACCCTCGACAGTAGCACAGATACGCAGTATTTT. As protein: CASTLDSSTDTQYF. The chain joins TRBV7-8 to TRBJ2-3; tentatively, D is TRBD1 (5 bases). The length of the CDR3 is 14 residues. Germline assignment: CDR1 SGHVS and CDR2 FQNEAQ. V lost 7 bases to trimming and J lost 0 bases, with 11 bases between them.

This clonotype has a count of ten or more. The CDR3 loop reads CSASAITTGGTDTQYF. The CDR3 nucleotides read TGCAGTGCTAGCGCGATCACTACAGGGGGAACAGATACGCAGTATTTT. The V call is TRBV20-1, the J call TRBJ2-3, with 8 nucleotides matching TRBD1. The CDR3 loop spans 16 amino acids. The V gene's germline CDR1 is DFQATT and CDR2 SNEGSKA (reference sequence). V was clipped by 3 bases and J by 3 bases; unmatched bases: 11.

This clonotype was counted ten times or more. The chain carries TRBV5-1 and TRBJ2-5; 13 nucleotides match TRBD2. Per germline, CDR1 SGHRS and CDR2 YFSETQ. V was clipped by 3 bases and J by 5 bases; unmatched bases: 4. The CDR3 is 15 residues long. CDR3 DNA: TGCGCCAGCAGCTGGGGACTAGCGGGACAGGAGACCCAGTACTTC. Its translation: CASSWGLAGQETQYF.

The chain carries TRBV25-1 and TRBJ1-2; D perhaps matches TRBD1 (5 bases). The CDR3 consists of 11 residues. The germline V gene has CDR1 MGHDK and CDR2 SYGVNS. Trimming cost V 8 bases and J 7 bases, with 11 bases left between them. The CDR3 is CASGAGGGYTF. As DNA, the CDR3 is TGTGCCAGCGGGGCGGGGGGTGGCTACACCTTC.

The rearrangement joins TRBV6-1 to TRBJ2-1, with D possibly being TRBD1 or TRBD2 (5 bases each). V lost 5 bases and J lost 7, with 18 bases in between. The CDR3 length is 15 residues. Germline assignment: CDR1 MNHNS and CDR2 SASEGT. The CDR3 nucleotides read TGTGCCAGCAGTCGTTCTTGGGACCCGGGGAATGAGCAGTTCTTC. This sequence encodes CASSRSWDPGNEQFF.

The chain carries TRBV7-9 and TRBJ1-6; 7 nucleotides line up with TRBD1. Germline V gives CDR1 SEHNR, CDR2 FQNEAQ (reference sequence). J gave up 5 bases and V 2 bases, and 3 bases lay outside the gene matches. The CDR3 sequence is 15 residues long. The CDR3: CASSLRQGDNSPLHF. CDR3 DNA sequence: TGTGCCAGCAGCTTAAGACAGGGCGATAATTCACCCCTCCACTTT.

This clonotype was counted a few times. The V call is TRBV7-9, the J call TRBJ2-3; 9 nucleotides agree with TRBD2. The CDR3 is 15 amino acids. The germline V gene has CDR1 SEHNR and CDR2 FQNEAQ (reference sequence). V was clipped by 5 bases and J by 7 bases; unmatched bases: 10. CDR3 nucleotide sequence: TGTGCCAGCAGCCTCCAGGCGGGGGGGCTTCATACGCAGTATTTT. Its translation: CASSLQAGGLHTQYF.

In this sample, this clonotype turned up many times. CDR3 bases: TGCGCCAGCAGCAAGCATGAGCAGTTCTTC. Amino acids: CASSKHEQFF. The V gene is TRBV5-1, the J gene TRBJ2-1; D gene ambiguous. The CDR3 totals 10 residues. Trimming took 4 bases from V and 8 from J, leaving 4 bases between them. Germline V gives CDR1 SGHRS, CDR2 YFSETQ.

This clonotype was seen repeatedly, ten times or more. One end of the junction is discordant with germline, which a read error may explain. The V call is TRBV10-3, the J call TRBJ2-7, with 9 bases matching TRBD1. CDR3 length equals 15 residues. Per the germline V gene, CDR1 is ENHRY and CDR2 is SYGVKD. The CDR3 loop reads CAISEFGTGSSEQYF. Here the CDR3 DNA reads TGTGCCATCAGTGAGTTCGGGACAGGGTCCTCCGAGCAGTACTTC.

This clonotype showed up just a few times. This sequence joins TRBV12-3 or TRBV12-4 and TRBJ1-6, with a weak D call TRBD1 (5 bases). CDR3 length equals 14 residues. Trimming took 6 bases from V and 5 from J, leaving 11 bases between them. The CDR3, as DNA: TGTGCCAGCAGGGACAAATCCCATAATTCACCCCTCCACTTT. This translates into CASRDKSHNSPLHF.

In its sample, this clonotype was seen once. V is TRBV7-9 and J is TRBJ2-3, with D possibly TRBD2 on 6 matching bases. The V gene's germline CDR1 is SEHNR and CDR2 FQNEAQ (reference sequence). The V gene lost 4 bases and the J gene lost 4 bases, with 18 bases spanning the gap. The CDR3 length is 16 residues. The CDR3 sequence: CASSSGTRVGPDTQYF. CDR3 nucleotides: TGTGCCAGCAGCTCGGGGACTCGCGTCGGGCCAGATACGCAGTATTTT.

J is TRBJ2-1 and V is TRBV29-1; no clear D gene. Germline V gives CDR1 SQVTM, CDR2 ANQGSEA. Trimming took 3 bases from V and 4 from J, leaving 1 base between them. CDR3 length: 10 residues. The CDR3, as DNA: TGCAGCGTTGATTACAATGAGCAGTTCTTC. The encoded protein is CSVDYNEQFF.

This sequence joins TRBV6-2 or TRBV6-3 and TRBJ2-3; the match to TRBD2 covers 9 bases. The V gene end was trimmed by 8 bases and the J gene end by 2 bases; junction bases not matched to a gene: 11. The CDR3 has 16 residues. Germline loops: CDR1 MNHEY, CDR2 SVGEGT. The CDR3 region has the DNA TGTGCCAGCTCGAAGATAGCGGGGGCTCCCACAGATACGCAGTATTTT. Protein: CASSKIAGAPTDTQYF.

This clonotype was seen more than once but under ten times. The chain recombines TRBV12-3 or TRBV12-4 with TRBJ2-7; 7 bases fit TRBD2. J lost 6 bases, V lost 8 bases, and 13 bases had no gene match. CDR3 length: 14 residues. The CDR3 region is CASEASGGFGEQYF. The CDR3 DNA reads TGTGCCAGCGAGGCTAGCGGCGGGTTCGGCGAGCAGTACTTC.

This clonotype came up a few times. CDR3 loop: CASSGSGAGELFF. The DNA of the CDR3 is TGCGCCAGCAGCGGTTCGGGGGCCGGGGAGCTGTTTTTT. This sequence joins TRBV5-1 and TRBJ2-2; perhaps TRBD2 as D (6 bases). V was shortened by 4 bases and J by 6 bases, with 10 bases between the two germline ends. The CDR3 loop spans 13 amino acids. Germline loops: CDR1 SGHRS, CDR2 YFSETQ.